Each of the 26 T cell receptor beta chains below was sequenced from the same sample in a study of blood T cell repertoires in COVID-19. Profiling relied on immunoSEQ multiplex PCR, and the TCRdb table lists in-frame clones only, not all of them. The sample holds tens of thousands of clones, about 88% seen once. Sample: peripheral blood. The receptors were gathered from a man between 60 and 75 years old with acute or convalescent COVID-19.

The V call is TRBV29-1, the J call TRBJ2-7, with TRBD1 as a possible D gene (6 bases). The V end was cut by 6 bases, the J end by 3 bases, with 15 bases between. CDR1 is SQVTM, CDR2 ANQGSEA, per germline. The CDR3 has 13 residues. The DNA of the CDR3 is TGCAGCGTAGTAGCCGGGACACTCTACGAGCAGTACTTC. This translates into CSVVAGTLYEQYF.

The chain uses TRBV11-3 and TRBJ2-5; TRBD1 aligns across 10 bases. The CDR3 spans 16 residues. Germline values: CDR1 SGHNT, CDR2 YENEEA. The V gene end was trimmed by 5 bases and the J gene end by 5 bases; junction bases not matched to a gene: 11. CDR3 sequence reads: CASSDGRDRGGETQYF. CDR3 DNA sequence: TGTGCCAGCAGCGACGGTCGGGACAGGGGAGGGGAGACCCAGTACTTC.

This chain joins TRBV5-1 and TRBJ1-5; maybe TRBD1 (6 bases). The CDR3 totals 15 residues. CDR1 and CDR2 (germline): SGHRS, YFSETQ. V dropped 1 base and J dropped 1 base, with 9 bases sitting between them. The CDR3 region is CASSLSGGSNQPQHF. In DNA form, the CDR3 reads TGCGCCAGCAGCTTGAGTGGGGGCAGCAATCAGCCCCAGCATTTT.

This clone showed up just once. The chain uses TRBV6-5 and TRBJ1-5; D is unresolved. The CDR3 runs to 13 residues. Germline V gene data show CDR1 as MNHEY and CDR2 as SVGAGI. The germline V and J ends were trimmed by 7 bases and 1 base, with 8 bases remaining between them. The CDR3 DNA follows: TGTGCCAGCATTAGGGAGAGCAATCAGCCCCAGCATTTT. This sequence encodes CASIRESNQPQHF.

V gene TRBV5-4 combines with J gene TRBJ2-1; 11 bases agree with TRBD2. Trimming cost V 4 bases and J 1 base; bases outside gene matches: 4. The CDR3 contains 16 residues. In germline, CDR1 is SGHNT, CDR2 YYREEE (reference sequence). As DNA, the CDR3 is TGTGCCAGCAGCCGTAGCGGGGGGGCTTCCTACAATGAGCAGTTCTTC. The encoded protein is CASSRSGGASYNEQFF.

The rearrangement joins TRBV28 to TRBJ1-2; D is possibly TRBD1 (6 bases). CDR1 MDHEN and CDR2 SYDVKM come from the germline V gene. V lost 4 bases and J 0 bases, leaving 9 bases between the germline ends. CDR3 length equals 14 residues. The CDR3 here is CASSSYRANYGYTF. The CDR3, as DNA: TGTGCCAGCAGTTCGTACAGGGCTAACTATGGCTACACCTTC.

The V gene is TRBV4-3, the J gene TRBJ1-3, with 7 bases lining up with TRBD1. This CDR3 is 15 amino acids long. V lost 1 base to trimming and J lost 5 bases; unmatched junction nucleotides: 5. Germline CDR1 reads LGHNA; CDR2 reads YSLEER. The CDR3 sequence: CASSQGDSSRNTIYF. The CDR3 DNA reads as TGCGCCAGCAGCCAAGGGGACAGTAGCCGAAACACCATATATTTT.

The chain links TRBV11-2 to TRBJ2-1; TRBD1 agrees at 9 bases. Germline CDR1 is SGHAT and CDR2 is FQNNGV. V was pared by 0 bases and J by 4 bases, with 16 bases of the junction left unmatched. The length of the CDR3 is 20 residues. CDR3 sequence (DNA): TGTGCCAGCAGCTTAGATCTTGGGACAGGGAGGCTAGCTGTGTACAATGAGCAGTTCTTC. Residues: CASSLDLGTGRLAVYNEQFF.

Only a few counts were recorded for this clone. The chain is built from TRBV4-2 and TRBJ1-1; 8 bases are shared with TRBD1. The V segment lost 0 bases and the J segment 1 base; nucleotides outside the gene matches: 1. Germline CDR1 LGHNA, CDR2 YNFKEQ. The CDR3 is made up of 15 amino acids. The CDR3: CASSQDGQGNTEAFF. DNA for the CDR3: TGTGCCAGCAGCCAAGATGGACAGGGGAACACTGAAGCTTTCTTT.

The chain couples TRBV5-1 to TRBJ2-7; D might be TRBD1 (5 bases). The CDR3 has 15 amino acids. Germline assignment: CDR1 SGHRS and CDR2 YFSETQ. V was pared by 0 bases and J by 3 bases, with 13 bases between. The CDR3 is CASSLARASGYEQYF. For the CDR3, the DNA is TGCGCCAGCAGCTTGGCCAGGGCTAGTGGCTACGAGCAGTACTTC.

This clone is a singleton in its sample. CDR3 sequence: CASSLAQSSGRIYNEQFF. The CDR3 DNA sequence: TGTGCCAGCAGCTTGGCCCAATCTAGCGGGAGAATTTACAATGAGCAGTTCTTC. The chain employs TRBV5-4 and TRBJ2-1, with 10 bases aligning to TRBD2. The length of the CDR3 is 18 residues. J was trimmed by 4 bases and V by 0 bases; bases with no gene match: 10. CDR1 is SGHNT and CDR2 is YYREEE in the germline V gene (reference sequence).

V usage is TRBV7-2 and J usage is TRBJ2-1, with no clear D. From germline, CDR1 is SGHTA and CDR2 FQGNSA. V lost 0 bases, J lost 7 bases, and 13 bases lay in between. This CDR3 is built from 15 residues. CDR3: CASSLAGPGVNEQFF. The DNA for the CDR3 is TGTGCCAGCAGCTTAGCGGGCCCCGGCGTAAATGAGCAGTTCTTC.

The chain combines TRBV21-1 with TRBJ1-1; the table's D call, TRBD1, has no DNA check behind it. TRBV21-1 is a documented pseudogene. The CDR3 loop spans 21 amino acids. CDR3 in amino acids: CASSKRLGGWTGKDVNTEAFF. CDR3 coding DNA: TGTGCCAGCAGCAAAAGGTTAGGAGGGTGGACAGGGAAGGACGTGAACACTGAAGCTTTCTTT.

The CDR3 loop reads CSASRLANTGELFF. CDR3 sequence (DNA): TGCAGTGCCAGTCGGCTAGCGAACACCGGGGAGCTGTTTTTT. The chain couples TRBV20-1 to TRBJ2-2; the D is unclear. Deletions cut 6 bases from V and 0 bases from J, with 11 bases between. CDR3 length equals 14 residues. The germline V gene encodes CDR1 DFQATT and CDR2 SNEGSKA (reference sequence).

The table lists this clone with a count of one. This CDR3 is also generated by other DNA sequences in the sample. The rearrangement uses TRBV28 and TRBJ1-5, with 8 bases identical to TRBD1. This CDR3 is built from 15 residues. Looked up from germline, CDR1 is MDHEN and CDR2 is SYDVKM. The J segment lost 7 bases and the V segment lost 5 bases, leaving 10 bases of the junction unmatched. CDR3 sequence: CASSTGTGRGQPQHF. The CDR3 coding sequence is TGTGCCAGCAGTACCGGGACAGGTCGAGGCCAGCCCCAGCATTTT.

The chain has TRBV7-2 and TRBJ2-5; 10 bases align to TRBD2. This CDR3 contains 18 residues. Germline V CDR1 and CDR2: SGHTA, FQGNSA. Trimming took 1 base from V and 1 from J; bases not matched to a gene: 9. CDR3 amino acids: CASSLVLGAGGIQETQYF. CDR3 DNA sequence: TGTGCCAGCAGCTTAGTTTTAGGAGCGGGGGGGATCCAAGAGACCCAGTACTTC.

This clone occurred once. The chain is built from TRBV5-1 and TRBJ2-2, with D maybe TRBD1 (6 bases). V was shortened by 5 bases and J by 1 base, with 12 bases between the two germline ends. The CDR3 contains 15 residues. The germline V gene encodes CDR1 SGHRS and CDR2 YFSETQ. The CDR3 is CASRVGHQNTGELFF. The CDR3 nucleotides are TGCGCCAGCAGGGTGGGACACCAGAACACCGGGGAGCTGTTTTTT.

V is TRBV27 and J is TRBJ1-1, with D uncertain. CDR1 and CDR2 (germline): MNHEY, SMNVEV (reference sequence). This CDR3 contains 15 residues. V was trimmed by 5 bases and J by 3 bases, leaving 16 bases between them. CDR3 DNA sequence: TGTGCCAGCAGTCCCCCACCATGGTCGGACACTGAAGCTTTCTTT. It codes for CASSPPPWSDTEAFF.

The CDR3 loop reads CASSLRGPGLSYEQYF. The CDR3 DNA reads as TGTGCCAGCAGCCTCAGAGGGCCGGGATTGTCCTACGAGCAGTACTTC. This chain connects TRBV3-1 (or the pseudogene TRBV3-2) to TRBJ2-7; D is possibly TRBD2 (5 bases). Germline CDR1 and CDR2: LGHDT and YNNKEL (reference sequence). The V gene lost 4 bases and the J gene lost 1 base, with 17 bases spanning the gap. This CDR3 has 16 residues.

CDR3 sequence reads: CASSRGNGSPLHF. CDR3 DNA sequence: TGCGCCAGCAGCCGCGGTAATGGTTCACCCCTCCACTTT. This chain uses TRBV4-1 with TRBJ1-6; D gene uncertain. V was pared by 4 bases and J by 9 bases, with 10 bases between. This CDR3 is built from 13 residues. Germline values: CDR1 MGHRA, CDR2 YSYEKL.

The chain has TRBV6-4 and TRBJ1-5, with 7 bases matching TRBD1. Trimming cost V 4 bases and J 9 bases; bases outside gene matches: 6. The CDR3 extends over 13 amino acids. Germline loops: CDR1 MRHNA, CDR2 SNTAGT. The CDR3 sequence: CASSVDRDSPQHF. The CDR3 DNA sequence: TGTGCCAGCAGTGTCGACAGGGATTCGCCCCAGCATTTT.

The chain is built from TRBV3-1 (or the pseudogene TRBV3-2) and TRBJ2-3; the match to TRBD2 covers 7 bases. The length of the CDR3 is 18 residues. CDR1 and CDR2 from the germline V gene are LGHDT and YNNKEL (reference sequence). The trim removed 4 bases at V and 4 bases at J, leaving 17 bases unmatched. The CDR3 region has the DNA TGTGCCAGCAGCCCTGCACGTCAGCGGGCGGGAGTTGCAGATACGCAGTATTTT. Translation: CASSPARQRAGVADTQYF.

This chain uses TRBV12-5 with TRBJ2-2; no clear D gene. Trimming cost V 6 bases and J 10 bases, with 12 bases left between them. Germline V gene sequence: CDR1 LGHNT, CDR2 FRNRAP. The CDR3 extends over 12 amino acids. The CDR3 DNA follows: TGTGCTAGTGGCTACGGTAATCAGGAGCTGTTTTTT. Its translation is CASGYGNQELFF.

Written as DNA, the CDR3 is TGTGCCAGCAGCCCGTTTACCATGACAGGGGAGGTAGCCAAAAACATTCAGTACTTC. Translation gives CASSPFTMTGEVAKNIQYF. The chain has TRBV5-5 and TRBJ2-4, with 8 bases identical to TRBD1. The trim removed 4 bases at V and 0 bases at J, leaving 15 bases unmatched. There are 19 residues in the CDR3. Germline V gene data show CDR1 as SGHKS and CDR2 as YYEKEE (reference sequence).

The J gene is TRBJ2-3, the V gene TRBV7-2; 7 bases align to TRBD2. Trimming cost V 1 base and J 4 bases; bases outside gene matches: 5. From germline, CDR1 is SGHTA and CDR2 FQGNSA. This CDR3 spans 15 amino acids. CDR3 loop: CASSLESGGPDTQYF. CDR3 nucleotide sequence: TGTGCCAGCAGCTTAGAGTCGGGGGGACCAGATACGCAGTATTTT.

This chain joins TRBV7-6 and TRBJ2-7; 7 bases agree with TRBD1. The CDR3 totals 11 residues. Germline V lookup: CDR1 SGHVS, CDR2 FNYEAQ. With V trimmed by 11 bases and J by 5 bases, 6 bases remained unmatched. The DNA for the CDR3 is TGTGCCTGCTCACAGGGGAACGAGCAGTACTTC. It translates to CACSQGNEQYF.